This T cell receptor (beta chain) came from a study of blood T cell repertoires in COVID-19. Germline CDR1 is SGHRS and CDR2 is YFSETQ. This CDR3 has 15 residues. V trimming: 2 bases; J trimming: 2 bases; junction bases outside the gene matches: 3. Assay: immunoSEQ multiplex PCR; the TCRdb copy retains only in-frame clones and omits some. The top ten hold under 6.5% of the sample, which has 250,000 to 350,000 clones, roughly nine tenths seen once. Remarks on this clone: Other DNA sequences within the sample encode an identical CDR3.

The sample comprised PBMCs or T cells enriched from blood (not recorded which). The TCR comes from a woman in her twenties or thirties who had recovered from COVID-19. The V call is TRBV5-1, the J call TRBJ2-7; 11 bases line up with TRBD1. DNA of the CDR3: TGCGCCAGCAGCTTAGGGACAGGGGGTACCTACGAGCAGTACTTC. Its protein product is CASSLGTGGTYEQYF.